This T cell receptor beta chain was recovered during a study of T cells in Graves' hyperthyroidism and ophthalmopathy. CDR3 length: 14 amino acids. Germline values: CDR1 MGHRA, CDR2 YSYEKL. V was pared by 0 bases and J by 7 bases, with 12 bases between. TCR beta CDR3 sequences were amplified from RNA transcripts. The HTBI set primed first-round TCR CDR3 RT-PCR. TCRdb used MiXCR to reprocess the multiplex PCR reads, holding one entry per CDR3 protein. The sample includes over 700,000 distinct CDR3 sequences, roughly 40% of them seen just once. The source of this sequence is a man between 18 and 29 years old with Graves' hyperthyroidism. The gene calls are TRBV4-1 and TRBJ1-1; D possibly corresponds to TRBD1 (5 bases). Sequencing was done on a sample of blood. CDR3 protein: CASSQEGQGGEAFF. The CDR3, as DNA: TGCGCCAGCAGCCAAGAAGGCCAGGGAGGTGAAGCTTTCTTT.